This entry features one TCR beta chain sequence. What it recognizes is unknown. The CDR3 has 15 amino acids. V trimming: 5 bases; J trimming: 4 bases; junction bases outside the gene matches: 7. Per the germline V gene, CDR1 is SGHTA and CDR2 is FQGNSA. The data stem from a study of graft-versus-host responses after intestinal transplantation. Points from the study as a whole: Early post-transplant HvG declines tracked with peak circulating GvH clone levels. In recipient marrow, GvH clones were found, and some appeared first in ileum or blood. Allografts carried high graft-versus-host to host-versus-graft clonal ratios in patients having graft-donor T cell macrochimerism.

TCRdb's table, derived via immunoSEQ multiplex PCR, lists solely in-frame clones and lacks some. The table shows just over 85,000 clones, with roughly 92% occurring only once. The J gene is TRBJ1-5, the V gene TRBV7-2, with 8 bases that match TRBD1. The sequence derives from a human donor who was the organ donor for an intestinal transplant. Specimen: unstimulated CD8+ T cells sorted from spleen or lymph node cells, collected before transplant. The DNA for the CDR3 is TGTGCCAGCAGCGAAAGGACAGGGAGGAATCAGCCCCAGCATTTT. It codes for CASSERTGRNQPQHF.